This is a list of T cell receptor beta chains from one sample in a study of post-analysis software for immune sequencing data. TCRdb processed the PCR reads anew with MiXCR; each CDR3 protein has one entry. The top ten clones hold approximately 7.6% of a sample with about 430,000 distinct CDR3 sequences, approximately 39% of them seen once. Sequencing was carried out using blood. These receptors originate from a girl under 10 years old with multiple sclerosis. The CDR3 runs from the conserved cysteine through the conserved F or W. A D gene is named only where the DNA matches it firmly. Expanded clones are given a class, and other clones once, few, many or no size at all.

CDR3aa	CDR3nt	d_gene	j_gene	abundance	v_gene
CAGRRGTDTQYF	TGTGCCGGGCGGCGGGGGACAGATACGCAGTATTTT	TRBD2	TRBJ2-3	few	TRBV7-9
CASSLLDGENIQYF	TGCGCCAGCAGCTTGCTGGACGGAGAAAACATTCAGTACTTC	.	TRBJ2-4	.	TRBV5-1
CASRRDSTINQPQHF	TGTGCCAGCAGGCGCGACAGCACAATCAATCAGCCCCAGCATTTT	.	TRBJ1-5	.	TRBV27
CSADRGSYNEQFF	TGCAGTGCTGACAGGGGCTCCTACAATGAGCAGTTCTTC	TRBD1	TRBJ2-1	few	TRBV20-1
CSARRQGPDYSGANVLTF	TGCAGTGCTCGAAGACAGGGACCTGACTACTCTGGGGCCAACGTCCTGACTTTC	TRBD1	TRBJ2-6	few	TRBV20-1
CATSEASGGLTNEQYF	TGTGCCACCAGTGAGGCTAGCGGGGGACTCACGAACGAGCAGTACTTC	TRBD2	TRBJ2-7	.	TRBV24-1
CASSSVYLTYEQYF	TGTGCCAGCAGCTCGGTATACCTAACCTACGAGCAGTACTTC	.	TRBJ2-7	few	TRBV7-2
CASNPGVANYGYTF	TGTGCCAGCAACCCAGGCGTAGCTAACTATGGCTACACCTTC	.	TRBJ1-2	.	TRBV7-2
CASSHGQGASEQYF	TGTGCCAGCAGCCACGGACAGGGGGCAAGCGAGCAGTACTTC	TRBD1	TRBJ2-7	.	TRBV4-2
CASSSSGFQETQYF	TGTGCCAGCAGTTCCTCCGGGTTCCAAGAGACCCAGTACTTC	.	TRBJ2-5	.	TRBV28
CASSQDLGAELETQYF	TGCGCCAGCAGCCAAGATCTCGGGGCAGAACTAGAGACCCAGTACTTC	.	TRBJ2-5	.	TRBV4-1
CASSPRGGYGDTQYF	TGTGCCAGCAGCCCCAGGGGGGGGTACGGAGATACGCAGTATTTT	.	TRBJ2-3	few	TRBV7-6
CSARDLPGGPQETQYF	TGCAGTGCTAGAGATTTGCCAGGGGGACCTCAAGAGACCCAGTACTTC	TRBD1	TRBJ2-5	few	TRBV20-1
CASSPRDSPYGYTF	TGTGCCAGCAGCCCACGGGACAGCCCCTATGGCTACACCTTC	TRBD1	TRBJ1-2	few	TRBV7-9
CASSRRPRGGAVTTYEQFF	TGTGCCAGCTCACGCCGTCCTCGCGGGGGCGCGGTGACTACATATGAGCAGTTCTTC	.	TRBJ2-1	.	TRBV18
CASSKDRWEGLETQYF	TGTGCCAGCAGCAAAGATCGGTGGGAGGGCTTGGAGACCCAGTACTTC	.	TRBJ2-5	.	TRBV21-1
CASSGGFHDGYTF	TGTGCCAGCAGTGGAGGTTTTCACGATGGCTACACCTTC	.	TRBJ1-2	.	TRBV25-1
CASSGWTSEDTQYF	TGTGCCAGCAGTGGCTGGACTAGCGAAGATACGCAGTATTTT	TRBD2	TRBJ2-3	once	TRBV12-3/TRBV12-4
CSARVNQGTQYF	TGCAGTGCTAGAGTTAATCAGGGCACGCAGTATTTT	.	TRBJ2-3	.	TRBV20-1
CASSPSALYEQYF	TGTGCCAGCAGTCCGTCCGCTTTGTACGAGCAGTACTTC	.	TRBJ2-7	.	TRBV12-3/TRBV12-4
CAITDRLLIRNGGELFF	TGTGCCATCACTGACCGCCTCTTAATAAGGAATGGCGGGGAGCTGTTTTTT	.	TRBJ2-2	few	TRBV10-3
CASSLGPINEQFF	TGTGCCAGCAGCTTAGGACCAATAAATGAGCAGTTCTTC	.	TRBJ2-1	few	TRBV7-9
CAISEFGTPSSYEQYF	TGTGCCATCAGTGAGTTTGGGACACCCAGCTCCTACGAGCAGTACTTC	.	TRBJ2-7	.	TRBV10-3
CASRQWGQAGKLFF	TGTGCCAGCAGACAATGGGGACAGGCGGGAAAACTGTTTTTT	TRBD1	TRBJ1-4	few	TRBV28